These T cell receptor beta chains were read from a single sample in a study of cytomegalovirus exposure and HLA in healthy donors. The table came from immunoSEQ multiplex PCR; TCRdb's copy has only in-frame clones and leaves some out. The sample records roughly 60,000 clones, about 92% being singletons. Sequencing input: PBMCs. All receptors derive from a woman aged 18-29 years in good health and CMV-seronegative. Both conserved end residues are part of each CDR3. The D gene is left open where the match is weak. Size is stated for part of the rows, as once, few or many counts, or as a class when the clone is expanded.

V gene	clone size	D gene	J gene	CDR3 protein	CDR3 DNA
TRBV7-9	once	TRBD1	TRBJ1-1	CASSPGQLNTEAFF	TGTGCCAGCAGCCCGGGACAGCTTAACACTGAAGCTTTCTTT
TRBV5-4	NA	NA	TRBJ2-1	CASSQFGRRQLGRQFF	TGTGCCAGCAGCCAATTTGGTCGACGACAGTTGGGGCGGCAGTTCTTC
TRBV19	once	TRBD1	TRBJ1-3	CATTGTGGHTIYF	TGTGCCACCACCGGGACAGGGGGACACACCATATATTTT
TRBV6-5	NA	NA	TRBJ1-1	CASSYTGKNTEAFF	TGTGCCAGCAGTTACACAGGGAAAAACACTGAAGCTTTCTTT
TRBV6-1	NA	NA	TRBJ2-3	CASALGPEADTQYF	TGTGCCAGCGCCCTGGGGCCAGAGGCAGATACGCAGTATTTT
TRBV11-3	NA	TRBD2	TRBJ2-3	CASSLWTSGGTDTQYF	TGTGCCAGCAGCCTATGGACTAGCGGAGGTACAGATACGCAGTATTTT
TRBV28	NA	TRBD1	TRBJ1-1	CASSSYRGLNEAFF	TGTGCCAGCAGTTCCTACAGGGGGCTTAATGAAGCTTTCTTT
TRBV25-1	NA	TRBD1	TRBJ2-7	CASSGGQTYEQYF	TGTGCCAGCAGTGGGGGACAGACCTACGAGCAGTACTTC
TRBV18	NA	NA	TRBJ1-1	CASSPLANTEAFF	TGTGCCAGCTCACCTTTGGCGAACACTGAAGCTTTCTTT
TRBV7-9	NA	TRBD1	TRBJ2-7	CASSLTGGQSYEQYF	TGTGCCAGCAGCCTTACAGGGGGCCAATCCTACGAGCAGTACTTC
TRBV6-1	NA	NA	TRBJ1-5	CASSEAAGPRGHF	TGTGCCAGCAGTGAAGCTGCAGGTCCACGTGGGCATTTT
TRBV5-4	NA	NA	TRBJ1-1	CASRPPSPGVEAFF	TGTGCCAGCAGACCACCCTCACCGGGAGTTGAAGCTTTCTTT
TRBV2	NA	TRBD1	TRBJ1-2	CASRPGGPPRGYTF	TGTGCCAGCAGGCCAGGGGGCCCCCCACGTGGCTACACCTTC
TRBV6-5	NA	NA	TRBJ2-2	CASSRKVEAGELFF	TGTGCCAGCAGCCGGAAGGTCGAGGCCGGGGAGCTGTTTTTT
TRBV6-6	NA	NA	TRBJ2-7	CASSVQGLEQYF	TGTGCCAGCAGTGTCCAGGGTCTGGAGCAGTACTTC
TRBV6-1	NA	NA	TRBJ2-6	CASSGQGSGANVLTF	TGTGCCAGCAGTGGTCAGGGATCTGGGGCCAACGTCCTGACTTTC
TRBV27	once	NA	TRBJ1-5	CASSLSPGGLNQPQHF	TGTGCCAGCAGTTTATCTCCGGGCGGACTCAATCAGCCCCAGCATTTT
TRBV27	NA	TRBD2	TRBJ2-7	CASSFAWAGGPSEQYF	TGTGCCAGCAGTTTCGCTTGGGCGGGAGGGCCTAGCGAGCAGTACTTC
TRBV10-3	once	NA	TRBJ1-1	CAISKEGRTEAFF	TGTGCCATCAGCAAGGAGGGTAGGACTGAAGCTTTCTTT
TRBV4-1	NA	TRBD1	TRBJ2-7	CASSPTQDRAYEQYF	TGCGCCAGCAGCCCCACTCAGGACAGGGCCTACGAGCAGTACTTC
TRBV5-5	NA	TRBD1	TRBJ1-2	CASSLDPQGTQGGYTF	TGTGCCAGCAGCTTGGACCCACAGGGGACCCAAGGAGGCTACACCTTC
TRBV29-1	NA	NA	TRBJ1-2	CSVRGLYGYTF	TGCAGCGTTCGGGGACTTTATGGCTACACCTTC
TRBV7-8	NA	NA	TRBJ2-3	CASSLTTGGVTDTQYF	TGTGCCAGCAGCTTAACGACTGGAGGCGTCACAGATACGCAGTATTTT
TRBV7-9	once	NA	TRBJ2-1	CASSLAGDSNEQFF	TGTGCCAGCAGCTTAGCGGGAGATAGCAATGAGCAGTTCTTC
TRBV5-1	NA	NA	TRBJ2-1	CASSHRTVMNEQFF	TGCGCCAGCAGTCACCGGACAGTCATGAATGAGCAGTTCTTC
TRBV9	NA	NA	TRBJ1-3	CASSVGDTGNTIYF	TGTGCCAGCAGCGTAGGAGATACTGGAAACACCATATATTTT
TRBV19	NA	NA	TRBJ1-1	CASSPSQGFSNTEAFF	TGTGCCAGTAGTCCTAGCCAAGGGTTTTCGAACACTGAAGCTTTCTTT
TRBV6-5	NA	NA	TRBJ2-6	CASSYSSGDGANVLTF	TGTGCCAGCAGTTACTCTTCCGGGGATGGGGCCAACGTCCTGACTTTC
TRBV7-2	NA	NA	TRBJ1-5	CASSVEGPLQGSQHF	TGTGCCAGCAGCGTGGAGGGGCCGCTGCAAGGATCCCAGCATTTT
TRBV6-1	NA	TRBD1	TRBJ1-5	CASSVTLGQSNQPQHF	TGTGCCAGCAGTGTGACCTTGGGACAGTCCAATCAGCCCCAGCATTTT
TRBV2	NA	TRBD1	TRBJ2-1	CASSATGQGGNEQFF	TGTGCCAGCTCAGCGACAGGACAGGGTGGTAATGAGCAGTTCTTC
TRBV6-5	NA	TRBD2	TRBJ2-7	CASSLLAESSYEQYF	TGTGCCAGCAGTTTACTAGCGGAGAGCTCCTACGAGCAGTACTTC
TRBV4-2	NA	TRBD1	TRBJ2-5	CASSSRTGEETQYF	TGTGCCAGCAGCTCTCGGACAGGTGAGGAGACCCAGTACTTC
TRBV21-1	NA	NA	TRBJ2-7	CASSPLGRLAGHEQYF	TGTGCCAGCAGCCCCCTTGGGAGACTAGCGGGTCACGAGCAGTACTTC
TRBV5-1	few	NA	TRBJ2-1	CASSVRGEVQFF	TGCGCCAGCAGCGTCAGGGGAGAGGTGCAGTTCTTC
TRBV5-1	NA	TRBD1	TRBJ2-1	CASSLGYRGRANEQFF	TGCGCCAGCAGCTTGGGATACAGGGGGCGCGCCAATGAGCAGTTCTTC
TRBV28	NA	NA	TRBJ1-4	CASSPYGSREKLFF	TGTGCCAGCAGCCCCTATGGTAGTCGGGAAAAACTGTTTTTT
TRBV7-2	NA	TRBD2	TRBJ2-1	CASNLAGGLYNEQFF	TGTGCCAGCAACTTAGCGGGAGGCCTCTACAATGAGCAGTTCTTC
TRBV2	NA	NA	TRBJ2-7	CASSPRRGPSEQYF	TGTGCCAGCAGTCCGAGGCGAGGGCCTAGCGAGCAGTACTTC
TRBV30	NA	NA	TRBJ2-7	CAWAEAASYEQYF	TGTGCCTGGGCGGAGGCAGCTTCCTACGAGCAGTACTTC
TRBV7-6	NA	NA	TRBJ2-1	CASSLGESSGNEQFF	TGTGCCAGCAGCTTAGGGGAGAGCTCGGGGAATGAGCAGTTCTTC
TRBV28	NA	NA	TRBJ2-2	CASSFVQGNTGELFF	TGTGCCAGCAGTTTTGTCCAGGGGAACACCGGGGAGCTGTTTTTT
TRBV5-1	few	NA	TRBJ1-2	CASSPINYGYTF	TGCGCCAGCAGCCCCATCAACTATGGCTACACCTTC
TRBV5-8	NA	NA	TRBJ1-4	CASSLGVINEKLFF	TGTGCCAGCAGCTTGGGAGTGATTAATGAAAAACTGTTTTTT
TRBV16	NA	NA	TRBJ2-7	CASSQYSSSYEQYF	TGTGCCAGCAGCCAATATTCCTCGTCCTACGAGCAGTACTTC
TRBV30	NA	TRBD2	TRBJ2-3	CALLAGGPRTDTQYF	TGTGCCTTACTAGCGGGAGGTCCTCGCACAGATACGCAGTATTTT
TRBV5-5	NA	NA	TRBJ1-2	CASSLTAGENYGYTF	TGTGCCAGCAGCTTGACGGCAGGGGAGAACTATGGCTACACCTTC
TRBV11-2	NA	NA	TRBJ1-1	CASSLQPMNTEAFF	TGTGCCAGCAGCCTACAGCCAATGAACACTGAAGCTTTCTTT
TRBV21-1	once	NA	TRBJ2-7	CASSKKLRQLVSYEQYF	TGTGCCAGCAGCAAAAAATTACGACAGCTCGTCTCCTACGAGCAGTACTTC
TRBV5-1	NA	NA	TRBJ2-1	CASSLPTGTGEQFF	TGCGCCAGCAGCTTACCCACAGGGACGGGTGAGCAGTTCTTC
TRBV4-1	NA	TRBD2	TRBJ2-3	CASSQVSGGTDTQYF	TGCGCCAGCAGCCAAGTGAGCGGGGGCACAGATACGCAGTATTTT
TRBV30	once	TRBD1	TRBJ1-2	CAWTPGGIYGYTF	TGTGCCTGGACCCCAGGGGGGATCTATGGCTACACCTTC
TRBV5-1	once	TRBD2	TRBJ2-7	CASSLANAGGPFLTDEQYF	TGCGCCAGCAGCTTGGCCAACGCGGGAGGGCCATTTTTAACGGACGAGCAGTACTTC
TRBV29-1	NA	NA	TRBJ2-3	CSVEQSTDTQYF	TGCAGCGTTGAGCAGAGCACAGATACGCAGTATTTT
TRBV4-1	few	NA	TRBJ2-7	CASSPTRGSSYEQYF	TGCGCCAGCAGCCCTACCCGAGGCAGCTCCTACGAGCAGTACTTC